Presented here are 16 T cell receptor beta chains from one specimen sequenced in a study of blood T cell repertoires in COVID-19. The table came from immunoSEQ multiplex PCR; TCRdb's copy has only in-frame clones and leaves some out. The sample lists 100,000 to 150,000 clones, roughly four fifths occurring once. Sequenced material: peripheral blood. The receptors originated from a woman aged 45-65 years with acute or convalescent COVID-19.

The J gene is TRBJ2-7, the V gene TRBV7-9; TRBD2 agrees at 11 bases. The V and J ends lost 3 bases and 3 bases, in that order; junction bases with no gene match: 1. Germline loops: CDR1 SEHNR, CDR2 FQNEAQ (reference sequence). This CDR3 is built from 14 residues. Here the CDR3 reads CASSFGLAGYEQYF. CDR3 coding DNA: TGTGCCAGCAGCTTCGGACTAGCGGGCTACGAGCAGTACTTC. The full variable domain, in which reference TRBV7-9 and TRBJ2-7 provide the parts outside the CDR3, is DTGVSQNPRHKITKRGQNVTFRCDPISEHNRLYWYRQTLGQGPEFLTYFQNEAQLEKSRLLSDRFSAERPKGSFSTLEIQRTEQGDSAMYLCASSFGLAGYEQYFGPGTRLTVT.

The chain employs TRBV19 and TRBJ1-6; the match to TRBD1 covers 8 bases. Germline V lookup: CDR1 LNHDA, CDR2 SQIVND (reference sequence). The V and J ends lost 5 bases and 12 bases, in that order; junction bases with no gene match: 9. The CDR3 is made up of 14 amino acids. In DNA, the CDR3 is TGTGCCAGTAGTGCCGGACAGGGAGGTGTACCCCTCCACTTT. Its protein product is CASSAGQGGVPLHF.

The CDR3 bases are TGTGCCACCTCGACTAGCGGGAGCACTGTATCGCAGTATTTT. It encodes CATSTSGSTVSQYF. The chain combines TRBV19 with TRBJ2-3, with 12 bases that match TRBD2. There are 14 residues in the CDR3. The germline V gene encodes CDR1 LNHDA and CDR2 SQIVND (reference sequence). Unmatched junction bases numbered 12, after V lost 10 bases and J lost 10 bases.

The rearrangement links TRBV2 to TRBJ2-4; 7 bases are shared with TRBD1. Per germline, CDR1 SNHLY and CDR2 FYNNEI. V was clipped by 2 bases and J by 7 bases; unmatched bases: 2. The CDR3 sequence is 13 residues long. The CDR3 DNA reads TGTGCCAGCAGTGAACAACAGGGGAACATTCAGTACTTC. It specifies CASSEQQGNIQYF.

CDR3 DNA sequence: TGTGCCAGCAGTGAAGTTCCAGTGAACACTGAAGCTTTCTTT. Its protein is CASSEVPVNTEAFF. The chain combines TRBV6-1 with TRBJ1-1; D ambiguous. The CDR3 is 14 residues long. With 1 base removed from V and 0 bases from J, the gap between germline ends came to 6 bases. Germline loops: CDR1 MNHNS, CDR2 SASEGT.

The rearrangement uses TRBV7-9 and TRBJ2-1; D might be TRBD2 (6 bases). CDR3 length: 15 residues. Germline V gene sequence: CDR1 SEHNR, CDR2 FQNEAQ (reference sequence). The germline V and J ends were trimmed by 5 bases and 8 bases, with 19 bases remaining between them. The CDR3 DNA is TGTGCCAGCAGCGCCGAAGGGGAGGTATTCGATGAGCAGTTCTTC. The encoded protein is CASSAEGEVFDEQFF.

V and J are TRBV27 and TRBJ1-1; D call uncertain. The CDR3 totals 13 residues. V was clipped by 0 bases and J by 3 bases, with 5 bases between them. Germline-derived CDR1 and CDR2 are MNHEY and SMNVEV (reference sequence). The CDR3 loop is CASSLSLYTEAFF. The CDR3 DNA reads as TGTGCCAGCAGTTTATCCTTGTACACTGAAGCTTTCTTT.

V is TRBV7-2 and J is TRBJ1-4; 7 bases agree with TRBD1. The CDR3 extends over 15 amino acids. V was pared by 5 bases and J by 6 bases, with 9 bases of the junction left unmatched. Germline CDR1 and CDR2: SGHTA and FQGNSA. The CDR3 is CASSPSTGVDEKLFF. CDR3 nucleotide sequence: TGTGCCAGCAGCCCGAGTACAGGGGTGGATGAAAAACTGTTTTTT.

The chain recombines TRBV9 with TRBJ2-2, with 15 bases lining up with TRBD2. Germline V CDR1 and CDR2: SGDLS, YYNGEE. The junction had 8 bases not matched to a gene; V was cut back by 4 bases and J by 4 bases. The CDR3 sequence is 18 residues long. CDR3 sequence (DNA): TGTGCCAGCAGCTCGTGGACTAGCGGGAGGGCCTTCACCGGGGAGCTGTTTTTT. Protein: CASSSWTSGRAFTGELFF.

A few counts support this clone. V is TRBV10-3 and J is TRBJ1-5, with D maybe TRBD1 (5 bases). Per germline, CDR1 ENHRY and CDR2 SYGVKD. The CDR3 is 16 amino acids. V was cut by 0 bases and J by 1 base, with 10 bases left in between. The CDR3 is CAISESPGFSNQPQHF. The CDR3 region has the DNA TGTGCCATCAGTGAGTCCCCAGGGTTCAGCAATCAGCCCCAGCATTTT.

The V and J genes are TRBV9 and TRBJ1-4; D is possibly TRBD1 (5 bases). Between the trimmed V and J ends, which lost 2 bases and 9 bases, there was a span of 17 bases. This CDR3 spans 15 amino acids. CDR1 is SGDLS and CDR2 is YYNGEE in the germline V gene. This chain's CDR3 is CASSVGHFEDKKLFF. The DNA of the CDR3 is TGTGCCAGCAGCGTCGGACACTTCGAGGATAAAAAACTGTTTTTT.

This chain connects TRBV19 to TRBJ1-4, with 12 bases lining up with TRBD1. Germline lookup yields CDR1 LNHDA and CDR2 SQIVND (reference sequence). J was trimmed by 8 bases and V by 5 bases; bases with no gene match: 6. This CDR3 comprises 15 residues. The DNA for the CDR3 is TGTGCCAGTAGTTGGGGACAGGGGGCCACCGAAAAACTGTTTTTT. Its protein product is CASSWGQGATEKLFF.

The V and J genes are TRBV3-1 (or the pseudogene TRBV3-2) and TRBJ1-5; no definite D call. This CDR3 spans 14 amino acids. Germline assignment: CDR1 LGHDT and CDR2 YNNKEL (reference sequence). V gave up 2 bases and J gave up 4 bases, with 9 bases separating them. The CDR3 protein is CASSQSAVNQPQHF. CDR3 nucleotide sequence: TGTGCCAGCAGCCAATCCGCAGTTAATCAGCCCCAGCATTTT.

The chain is built from TRBV28 and TRBJ1-5; 7 bases line up with TRBD1. V lost 10 bases and J lost 4; bases outside the gene matches: 10. CDR3 size: 14 residues. Germline CDR1 is MDHEN and CDR2 is SYDVKM. In DNA, the CDR3 is TGTGCCACCATCGGGACAGTGAATAATCAGCCCCAGCATTTT. This translates into CATIGTVNNQPQHF. The full variable domain, rest sourced from reference TRBV28 and TRBJ1-5, is DVKVTQSSRYLVKRTGEKVFLECVQDMDHENMFWYRQDPGLGLRLIYFSYDVKMKEKGDIPEGYSVSREKKERFSLILESASTNQTSMYLCATIGTVNNQPQHFGDGTRLSIL.

A note on this clone: The identical CDR3 is also encoded by other nucleotide sequences in the sample. The chain carries TRBV3-1 (or the pseudogene TRBV3-2) and TRBJ1-2; unclear D gene. This CDR3 contains 14 residues. V was cut by 1 base and J by 4 bases, with 10 bases left in between. Germline CDR1 LGHDT, CDR2 YNNKEL (reference sequence). CDR3 residues: CASSQAATTYGYTF. For the CDR3, the DNA is TGTGCCAGCAGCCAAGCCGCTACTACCTATGGCTACACCTTC.

This chain connects TRBV3-1 (or the pseudogene TRBV3-2) to TRBJ2-1; TRBD2 matches at 10 bases. CDR1 is LGHDT, CDR2 YNNKEL, per germline (reference sequence). The CDR3 totals 15 residues. Trimming cost V 3 bases and J 4 bases; bases outside gene matches: 3. In nucleotides, the CDR3 is TGTGCCAGCAGCCACTTAGCGGGGGGTTACAATGAGCAGTTCTTC. Encoded protein: CASSHLAGGYNEQFF.